This entry is about one TCR beta chain. Its specificity is unknown. This CDR3 comprises 15 residues. Per the germline V gene, CDR1 is SGHRS and CDR2 is YFSETQ. The V and J ends lost 4 bases and 0 bases respectively, with 13 bases between them. This sample is part of a study of a mutant IDH1 vaccine in newly diagnosed glioma. Study overall: In some groups vaccination began 4-6 weeks post-radiotherapy; others received it with temozolomide. It was radiotherapy, temozolomide, or both that patients received previously, with most receiving both.

Study-wide points: Vaccination elicited immune responses in 90% to 95% of patients.

Produced via immunoSEQ multiplex PCR; TCRdb's table is partial and in-frame only. Of fewer than 70,000 clones in the sample, more than 80% were seen once. The time point denotes: week 11, during vaccination. Vaccine doses each comprised 300 ug of mutant IDH1 20-mer peptide, with topical imiquimod. Each donor presented with a new WHO grade 3 or 4 astrocytoma that tested IDH1-mutant and showed ATRX loss. This material consisted of PBMCs, taken from a glioma patient whose treatment included an IDH1 peptide vaccine. The clonotype originates from a man aged 25-40 years with glioma. The J gene is TRBJ1-1, the V gene TRBV5-1, with D uncertain. The CDR3 sequence: CASSPDGSVNTEAFF. As DNA, the CDR3 is TGCGCCAGCAGCCCAGACGGGAGCGTGAACACTGAAGCTTTCTTT. Together with reference TRBV5-1 and TRBJ1-1, the CDR3 gives the full variable domain: KAGVTQTPRYLIKTRGQQVTLSCSPISGHRSVSWYQQTPGQGLQFLFEYFSETQRNKGNFPGRFSGRQFSNSRSEMNVSTLELGDSALYLCASSPDGSVNTEAFFGQGTRLTVV.